The sequence of this TCR beta chain was determined in a study of long-term antiretroviral therapy in people with HIV. Whole-study results and caveats: Every time point showed a repertoire led by clones expanded before ART.

Each participant with HIV received care in the United States. The immunoSEQ assay was v3.0, run at survey level. Here immunoSEQ multiplex PCR was the method, and the copy in TCRdb shows in-frame clones only, minus some. The data show about 13,000 clones, 80% seen once. V lost 0 bases and J 0 bases, leaving 10 bases between the germline ends. The CDR3 has 15 residues. In germline, CDR1 is SGHRS, CDR2 YFSETQ. In the case of this clone: Its target is not known.

The sample was unsorted PBMCs, taken 3.2 years before starting antiretroviral therapy. The V call is TRBV5-1, the J call TRBJ2-7; D is ambiguous. The clonotype was recovered from a man in his forties with HIV. CDR3 protein: CASSLGGSFSYEQYF. Here the CDR3 DNA reads TGCGCCAGCAGCTTGGGGGGATCCTTCTCCTACGAGCAGTACTTC.